This paragraph covers one TCR beta chain sequence. Germline-derived CDR1 and CDR2 are MNHEY and SMNVEV (reference sequence). With 1 base clipped from V and 12 bases from J, the junction kept 18 bases outside the gene matches. The CDR3 runs 18 residues. This specimen belongs to a study of T cell responses to AZD1222 COVID-19 vaccine. Overall study: Whether given at about 4 or about 12 weeks, second doses were pooled.

The protocol was immunoSEQ multiplex PCR, while the TCRdb copy is restricted to in-frame clones and leaves out a portion. This sample yields 60,000 to 75,000 clones, of which 65% to 90% are seen a single time; roughly 19% belongs to the top ten. The source of this sequence is an adult in good health. The chain is built from TRBV27 and TRBJ1-6; the match to TRBD1 covers 7 bases. The source material was peripheral blood, sampled on day 0 of AZD1222 vaccination. The CDR3 DNA reads as TGTGCCAGCAGTTTATTAATTGTCCCCGGGACAGATTCTTTACCCCTCCACTTT. Protein: CASSLLIVPGTDSLPLHF.